Listed here are 3 T cell receptor beta chains from one sample, sequenced in a study of blood T cell repertoires in COVID-19. Sequencing was performed with immunoSEQ multiplex PCR; in TCRdb, only in-frame clones are kept and a portion is missing. Altogether 130,000 to 150,000 clones are present, around four fifths being singletons, with the ten largest covering approximately 2.7%. The sample consisted of peripheral blood. The receptors derive from a woman aged 40 to 50 with active or convalescent COVID-19.

V gene TRBV6-5 combines with J gene TRBJ1-6, with D possibly TRBD1 on 5 matching bases. CDR1 is MNHEY, CDR2 SVGAGI, per germline. CDR3 length equals 16 residues. Trimming left V 2 bases short and J 7 bases short, with 15 bases between. DNA for the CDR3: TGTGCCAGCAGTTACAGTCAGGGTGGGGGGAATTCACCCCTCCACTTT. Amino acid sequence: CASSYSQGGGNSPLHF.

The genes are TRBV11-2 and TRBJ2-5; D not resolved. The germline V gene has CDR1 SGHAT and CDR2 FQNNGV. This CDR3 region has 17 residues. V shed 5 bases and J shed 3 bases, with 22 bases lying between them. CDR3 in amino acids: CASSPTAYASLKETQYF. The CDR3, as DNA: TGTGCCAGCAGCCCCACAGCTTACGCCAGCCTCAAAGAGACCCAGTACTTC.

The CDR3 DNA reads as TGTGCCTGGAGTGTACCCGCCAGGGGCTCTGGCTACACCTTC. Translating it yields CAWSVPARGSGYTF. The chain joins TRBV30 to TRBJ1-2; tentatively, D is TRBD1 (6 bases). From germline, CDR1 is GTSNPN and CDR2 SVGIG (reference sequence). The V end lost 0 bases, the J end lost 7 bases, and 15 bases lay between the germline ends. This CDR3 is 14 amino acids long.